The clone carrying this T cell receptor beta chain was seen at least ten times. Its antigen remains unidentified. Unique molecular identifiers were in the cDNA, with template-switch universal primer binding. TCRdb reprocessed the 5' RACE reads with MiXCR, giving one entry per CDR3 protein. This sample yields 200,000 to 250,000 distinct CDR3 sequences, of which about 10% are seen a single time; 8% to 10% belongs to the top ten. This specimen belongs to a study of identical twins. Study observations and caveats: Excess twin sharing in beta out-of-frame sequences was weaker. Interpretation of the results relied on cross-sectional statistical analysis and not on following the same donors. The models gave estimates that fell short of the out-of-frame TCR alpha sharing seen in monozygotic twins.

CDR1 and CDR2 from the germline V gene are ENHRY and SYGVKD. This CDR3 region has 12 residues. Deletions cut 6 bases from V and 4 bases from J, with 9 bases between. This sequence originates from a man aged 50 to 60 in good health. V usage is TRBV10-3 and J usage is TRBJ1-1; D not certain. The source material was memory T cells sorted from blood. The CDR3 sequence is CAIRGRGTEAFF. CDR3 bases: TGTGCCATCAGAGGTCGGGGCACTGAAGCTTTCTTT.